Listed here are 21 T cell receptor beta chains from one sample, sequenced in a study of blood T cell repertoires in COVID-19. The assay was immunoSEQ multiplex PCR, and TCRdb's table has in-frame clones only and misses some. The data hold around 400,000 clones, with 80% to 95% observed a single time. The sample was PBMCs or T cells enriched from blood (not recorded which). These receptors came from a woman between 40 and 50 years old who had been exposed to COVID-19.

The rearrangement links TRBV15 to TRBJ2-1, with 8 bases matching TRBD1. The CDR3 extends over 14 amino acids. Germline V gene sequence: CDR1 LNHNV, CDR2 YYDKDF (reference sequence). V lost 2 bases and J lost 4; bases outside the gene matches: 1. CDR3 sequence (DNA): TGTGCCACCAGCAGAAGGACAGGGTACAATGAGCAGTTCTTC. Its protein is CATSRRTGYNEQFF.

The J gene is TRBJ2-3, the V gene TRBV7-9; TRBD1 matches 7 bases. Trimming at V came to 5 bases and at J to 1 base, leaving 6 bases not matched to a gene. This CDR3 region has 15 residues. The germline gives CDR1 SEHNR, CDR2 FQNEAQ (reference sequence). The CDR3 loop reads CASSTWTGGTDTQYF. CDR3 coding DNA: TGTGCCAGCAGCACCTGGACAGGCGGCACAGATACGCAGTATTTT. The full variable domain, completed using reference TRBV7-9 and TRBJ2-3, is DTGVSQNPRHKITKRGQNVTFRCDPISEHNRLYWYRQTLGQGPEFLTYFQNEAQLEKSRLLSDRFSAERPKGSFSTLEIQRTEQGDSAMYLCASSTWTGGTDTQYFGPGTRLTVL.

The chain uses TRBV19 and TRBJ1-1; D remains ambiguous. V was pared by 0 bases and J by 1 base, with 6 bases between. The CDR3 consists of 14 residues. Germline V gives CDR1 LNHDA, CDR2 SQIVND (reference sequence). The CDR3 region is CASSIDQQNTEAFF. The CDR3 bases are TGTGCCAGTAGTATAGATCAACAGAACACTGAAGCTTTCTTT.

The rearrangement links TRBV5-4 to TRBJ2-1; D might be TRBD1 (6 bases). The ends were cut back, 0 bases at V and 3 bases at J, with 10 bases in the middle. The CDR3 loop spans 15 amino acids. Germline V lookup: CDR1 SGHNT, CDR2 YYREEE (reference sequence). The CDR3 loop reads CASSLVQGSYNEQFF. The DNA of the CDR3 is TGTGCCAGCAGCTTGGTTCAGGGGAGCTACAATGAGCAGTTCTTC.

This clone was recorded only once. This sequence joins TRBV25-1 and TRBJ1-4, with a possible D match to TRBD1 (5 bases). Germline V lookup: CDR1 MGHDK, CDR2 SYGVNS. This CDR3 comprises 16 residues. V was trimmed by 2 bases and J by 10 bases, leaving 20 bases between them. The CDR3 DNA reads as TGTGCCAGCAGTGAAGGGGGGGGATATCATTTAGGAAAACTGTTTTTT. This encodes CASSEGGGYHLGKLFF.

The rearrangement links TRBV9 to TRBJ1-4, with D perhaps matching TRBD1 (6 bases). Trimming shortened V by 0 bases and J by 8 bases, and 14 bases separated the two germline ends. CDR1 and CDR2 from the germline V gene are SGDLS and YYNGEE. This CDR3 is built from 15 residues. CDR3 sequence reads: CASSVVGRGDEKLFF. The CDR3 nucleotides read TGTGCCAGCAGCGTAGTTGGCAGGGGCGACGAAAAACTGTTTTTT.

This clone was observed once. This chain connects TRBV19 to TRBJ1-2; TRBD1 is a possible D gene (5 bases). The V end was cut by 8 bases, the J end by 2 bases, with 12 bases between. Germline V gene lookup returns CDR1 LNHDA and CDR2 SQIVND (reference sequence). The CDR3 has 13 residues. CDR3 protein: CASAGRSNYGYTF. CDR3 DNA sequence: TGTGCCAGTGCGGGACGCTCAAACTATGGCTACACCTTC.

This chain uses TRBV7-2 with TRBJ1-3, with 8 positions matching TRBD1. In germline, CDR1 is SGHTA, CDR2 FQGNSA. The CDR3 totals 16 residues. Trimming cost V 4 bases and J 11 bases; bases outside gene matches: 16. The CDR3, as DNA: TGTGCCAGCAGCTGGAAGCCAGGACAGGGATTTAATCCCATATATTTT. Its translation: CASSWKPGQGFNPIYF.

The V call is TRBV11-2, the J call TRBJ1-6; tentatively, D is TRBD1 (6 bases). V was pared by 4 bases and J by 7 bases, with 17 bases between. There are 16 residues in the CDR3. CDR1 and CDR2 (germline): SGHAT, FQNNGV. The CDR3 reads CASSSSTGTTNSPLHF. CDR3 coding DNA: TGTGCCAGCAGCTCCTCAACCGGGACAACGAATTCACCCCTCCACTTT. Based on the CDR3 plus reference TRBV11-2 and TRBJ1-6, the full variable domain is EAGVAQSPRYKIIEKRQSVAFWCNPISGHATLYWYQQILGQGPKLLIQFQNNGVVDDSQLPKDRFSAERLKGVDSTLKIQPAKLEDSAVYLCASSSSTGTTNSPLHFGNGTRLTVT.

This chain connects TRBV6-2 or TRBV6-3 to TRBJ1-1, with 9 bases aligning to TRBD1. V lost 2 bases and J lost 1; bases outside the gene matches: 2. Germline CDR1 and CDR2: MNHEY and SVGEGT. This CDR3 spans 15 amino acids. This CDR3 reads CASSYTGGWNTEAFF. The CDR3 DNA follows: TGTGCCAGCAGTTACACAGGGGGCTGGAACACTGAAGCTTTCTTT.

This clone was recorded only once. The CDR3 nucleotides are TGTGCCAGCAGCTCGACAGGGGGACAGCCCCAGCATTTT. Its protein is CASSSTGGQPQHF. The rearrangement uses TRBV7-3 and TRBJ1-5; the match to TRBD1 covers 9 bases. The CDR3 sequence is 13 residues long. The germline V gene encodes CDR1 SGHTA and CDR2 FQGTGA. V was pared by 4 bases and J by 7 bases, with 2 bases of the junction left unmatched.

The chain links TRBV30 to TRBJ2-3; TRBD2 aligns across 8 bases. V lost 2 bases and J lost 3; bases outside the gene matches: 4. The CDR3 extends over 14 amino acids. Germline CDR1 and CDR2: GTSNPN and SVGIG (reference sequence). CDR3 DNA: TGTGCCTGGAGTCGGGGGGGCGAAACAGATACGCAGTATTTT. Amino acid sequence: CAWSRGGETDTQYF.

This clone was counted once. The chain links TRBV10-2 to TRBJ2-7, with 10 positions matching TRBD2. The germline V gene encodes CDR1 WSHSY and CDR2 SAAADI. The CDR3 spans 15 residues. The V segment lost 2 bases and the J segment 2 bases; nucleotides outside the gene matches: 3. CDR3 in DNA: TGCGCCAGCAGTGAGAAGCGGGGGGGCCCCTACGAGCAGTACTTC. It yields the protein CASSEKRGGPYEQYF.

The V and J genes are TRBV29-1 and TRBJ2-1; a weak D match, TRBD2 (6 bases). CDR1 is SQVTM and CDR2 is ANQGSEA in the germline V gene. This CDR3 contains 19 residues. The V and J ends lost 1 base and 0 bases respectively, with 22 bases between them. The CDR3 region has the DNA TGCAGCGTTGAAGGGTCGGTTGGGGGGAGAGACGTCTCCTACAATGAGCAGTTCTTC. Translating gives CSVEGSVGGRDVSYNEQFF.

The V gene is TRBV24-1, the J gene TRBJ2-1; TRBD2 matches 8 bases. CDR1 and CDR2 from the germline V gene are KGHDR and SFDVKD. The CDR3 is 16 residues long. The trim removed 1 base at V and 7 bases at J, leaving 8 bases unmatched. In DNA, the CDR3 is TGTGCCACCAGTGATTTTTCGGGAGGGCCTGGGAATGAGCAGTTCTTC. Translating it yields CATSDFSGGPGNEQFF.

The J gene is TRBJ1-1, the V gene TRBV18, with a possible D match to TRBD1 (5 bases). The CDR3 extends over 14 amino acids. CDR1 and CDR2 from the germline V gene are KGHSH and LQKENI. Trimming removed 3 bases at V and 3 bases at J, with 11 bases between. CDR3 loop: CASSPNLRDTEAFF. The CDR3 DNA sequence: TGTGCCAGCTCACCTAACCTCAGGGACACTGAAGCTTTCTTT. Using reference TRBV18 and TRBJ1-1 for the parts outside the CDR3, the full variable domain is NAGVMQNPRHLVRRRGQEARLRCSPMKGHSHVYWYRQLPEEGLKFMVYLQKENIIDESGMPKERFSAEFPKEGPSILRIQQVVRGDSAAYFCASSPNLRDTEAFFGQGTRLTVV.

CDR3 protein: CASSQGTGGRNSPLHF. The CDR3 bases are TGCGCCAGCAGCCAAGGGACAGGGGGAAGAAATTCACCCCTCCACTTT. The chain joins TRBV4-1 to TRBJ1-6, with 10 bases aligning to TRBD1. The CDR3 extends over 16 amino acids. Germline values: CDR1 MGHRA, CDR2 YSYEKL. With 1 base clipped from V and 7 bases from J, the junction kept 4 bases outside the gene matches.

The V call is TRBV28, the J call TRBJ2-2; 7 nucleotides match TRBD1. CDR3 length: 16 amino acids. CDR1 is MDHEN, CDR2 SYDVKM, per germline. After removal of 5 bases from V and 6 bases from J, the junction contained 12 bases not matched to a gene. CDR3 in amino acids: CASSVEGGGFAGELFF. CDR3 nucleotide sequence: TGTGCCAGCAGTGTAGAAGGGGGCGGTTTCGCCGGGGAGCTGTTTTTT. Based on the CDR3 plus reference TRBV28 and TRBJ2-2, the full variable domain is DVKVTQSSRYLVKRTGEKVFLECVQDMDHENMFWYRQDPGLGLRLIYFSYDVKMKEKGDIPEGYSVSREKKERFSLILESASTNQTSMYLCASSVEGGGFAGELFFGEGSRLTVL.

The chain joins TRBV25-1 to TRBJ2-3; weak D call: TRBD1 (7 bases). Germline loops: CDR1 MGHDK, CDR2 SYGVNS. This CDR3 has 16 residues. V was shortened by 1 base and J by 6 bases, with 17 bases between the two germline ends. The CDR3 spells CASSESGRTGGDTQYF. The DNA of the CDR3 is TGTGCCAGCAGTGAATCGGGAAGGACAGGAGGGGATACGCAGTATTTT.

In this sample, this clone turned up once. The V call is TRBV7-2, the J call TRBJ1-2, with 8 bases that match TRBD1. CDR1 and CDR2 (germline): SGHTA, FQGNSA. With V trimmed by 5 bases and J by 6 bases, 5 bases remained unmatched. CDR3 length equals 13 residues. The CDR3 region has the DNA TGTGCCAGCAGCGGACAGGGCGAGGATGGCTACACCTTC. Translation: CASSGQGEDGYTF.

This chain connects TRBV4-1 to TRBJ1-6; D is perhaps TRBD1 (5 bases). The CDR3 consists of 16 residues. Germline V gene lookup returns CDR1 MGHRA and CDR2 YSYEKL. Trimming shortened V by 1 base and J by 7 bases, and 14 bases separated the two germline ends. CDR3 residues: CASSQVARAENSPLHF. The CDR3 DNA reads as TGCGCCAGCAGCCAAGTTGCCAGGGCCGAAAATTCACCCCTCCACTTT.